This T cell receptor (beta chain) was recovered during a study of neurological immune-mediated disorders. Study-wide findings and caveats: CDR3 amino acid sequences of expanded clones were not shared across subjects, a result suggesting private repertoires in all groups.

This CDR3 has 14 amino acids. V was shortened by 2 bases and J by 6 bases, with 10 bases between the two germline ends. With 10-nucleotide random UMIs, 5'RACE was used to make the cDNA. Every sequencing run generated in excess of 170 million TCR-beta sequences. These sequences covered 15-18 subjects. MiXCR, run by TCRdb on the 5' RACE reads, gives a single entry per CDR3 protein. The sample lists about 29,000 distinct CDR3 sequences; 9.5% to 13% were seen once. There are many counts of this clonotype. Its antigen remains unknown. The material sequenced was PBMCs. The sequence came from a woman aged 60 to 75 in good health. The chain carries TRBV12-3 or TRBV12-4 and TRBJ2-2; D is unresolved. CDR3 residues: CASSLNSWAGELFF. Here the CDR3 DNA reads TGTGCCAGCAGTTTAAACAGCTGGGCCGGGGAGCTGTTTTTT.